Sequencing of this TCR beta chain was carried out in a study of shared clonotypes between healthy human individuals. Study at large: Two women and three men aged 18 to 49 served as donors. Study-wide points: Clonotype sharing among donors was expected to depend on sequencing depth. Naive subsets, compared against memory subsets, generally had larger estimated richness values.

Method: immunoSEQ multiplex PCR; TCRdb's copy keeps in-frame clones and lacks some. In the table there are over 2 million clones, 85% to 95% of which are singletons. Note on this clone: The antigen is undetermined.

V was trimmed by 6 bases and J by 1 base, leaving 4 bases between them. Germline values: CDR1 MNHNS, CDR2 SASEGT. The CDR3 covers 12 residues. The V gene is TRBV6-1, the J gene TRBJ1-5; no clear D gene. Sequences were obtained from naive CD4+ T cells from PBMCs. Subset given: CD45RA+ positively selected. The receptor comes from a man aged 18 to 30 in good health. Some clones in this sample may be carry-over from other donors' samples. The CDR3, as DNA: TGTGCCAGCAGGCAGAGCAATCAGCCCCAGCATTTT. Translation gives CASRQSNQPQHF.